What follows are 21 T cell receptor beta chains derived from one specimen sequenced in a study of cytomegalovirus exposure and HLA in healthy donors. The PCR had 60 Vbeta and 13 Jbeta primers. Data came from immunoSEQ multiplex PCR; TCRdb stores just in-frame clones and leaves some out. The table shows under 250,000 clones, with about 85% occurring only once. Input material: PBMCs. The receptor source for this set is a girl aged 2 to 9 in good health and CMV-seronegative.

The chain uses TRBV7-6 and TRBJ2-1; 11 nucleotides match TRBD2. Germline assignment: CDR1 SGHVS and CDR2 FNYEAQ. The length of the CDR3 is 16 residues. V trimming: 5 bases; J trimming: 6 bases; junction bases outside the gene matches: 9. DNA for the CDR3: TGTGCCAGCAGCCTAAGGGGGACTAGCGGCACCAATGAGCAGTTCTTC. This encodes CASSLRGTSGTNEQFF.

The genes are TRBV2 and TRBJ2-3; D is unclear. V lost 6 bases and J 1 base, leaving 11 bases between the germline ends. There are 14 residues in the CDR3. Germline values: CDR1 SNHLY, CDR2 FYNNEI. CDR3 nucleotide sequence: TGTGCCAGCAGATCATCTACAGGCACAGATACGCAGTATTTT. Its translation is CASRSSTGTDTQYF. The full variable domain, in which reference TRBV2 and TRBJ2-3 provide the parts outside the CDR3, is EPEVTQTPSHQVTQMGQEVILRCVPISNHLYFYWYRQILGQKVEFLVSFYNNEISEKSEIFDDQFSVERPDGSNFTLKIRSTKLEDSAMYFCASRSSTGTDTQYFGPGTRLTVL.

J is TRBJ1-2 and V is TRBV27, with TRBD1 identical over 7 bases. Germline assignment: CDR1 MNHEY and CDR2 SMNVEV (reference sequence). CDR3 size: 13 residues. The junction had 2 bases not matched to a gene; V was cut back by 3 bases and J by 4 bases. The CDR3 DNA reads TGTGCCAGCAGTTTCCCAGGGGGCTATGGCTACACCTTC. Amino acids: CASSFPGGYGYTF.

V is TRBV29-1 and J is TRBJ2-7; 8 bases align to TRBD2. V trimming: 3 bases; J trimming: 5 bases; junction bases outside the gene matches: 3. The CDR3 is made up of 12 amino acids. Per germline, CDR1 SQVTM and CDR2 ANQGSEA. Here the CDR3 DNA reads TGCAGCGTTGACGGGGGGGTTAACGAGCAGTACTTC. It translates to CSVDGGVNEQYF.

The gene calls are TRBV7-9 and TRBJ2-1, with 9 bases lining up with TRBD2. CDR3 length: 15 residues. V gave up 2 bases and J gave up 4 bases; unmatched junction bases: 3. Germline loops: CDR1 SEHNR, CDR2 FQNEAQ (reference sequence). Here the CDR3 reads CASSLRRGGYNEQFF. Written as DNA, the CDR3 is TGTGCCAGCAGCTTAAGGCGGGGGGGTTACAATGAGCAGTTCTTC.

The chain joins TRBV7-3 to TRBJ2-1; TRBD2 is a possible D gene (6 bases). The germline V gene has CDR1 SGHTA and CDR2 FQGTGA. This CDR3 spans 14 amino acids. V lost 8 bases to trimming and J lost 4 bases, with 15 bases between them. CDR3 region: CASAGASEYNEQFF. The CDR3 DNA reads TGTGCCAGCGCTGGGGCTAGCGAATACAATGAGCAGTTCTTC.

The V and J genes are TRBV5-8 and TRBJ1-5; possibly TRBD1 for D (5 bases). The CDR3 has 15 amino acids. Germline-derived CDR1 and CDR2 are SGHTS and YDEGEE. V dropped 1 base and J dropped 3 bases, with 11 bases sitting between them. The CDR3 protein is CASSLPDSVNQPQHF. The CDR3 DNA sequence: TGTGCCAGCAGCTTGCCCGACAGCGTCAATCAGCCCCAGCATTTT.

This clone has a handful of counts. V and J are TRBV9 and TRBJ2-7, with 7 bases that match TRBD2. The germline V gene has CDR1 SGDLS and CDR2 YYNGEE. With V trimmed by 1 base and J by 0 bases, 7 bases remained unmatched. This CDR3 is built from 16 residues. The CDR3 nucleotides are TGTGCCAGCAGCGTACCGCGGGGGTGTAGCTCCTACGAGCAGTACTTC. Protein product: CASSVPRGCSSYEQYF.

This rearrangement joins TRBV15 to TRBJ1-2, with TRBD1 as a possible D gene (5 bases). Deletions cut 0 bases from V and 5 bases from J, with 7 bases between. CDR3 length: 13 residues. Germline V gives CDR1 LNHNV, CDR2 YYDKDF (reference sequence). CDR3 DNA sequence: TGTGCCACCAGCAGAGATGGGGGGTATGGCTACACCTTC. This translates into CATSRDGGYGYTF.

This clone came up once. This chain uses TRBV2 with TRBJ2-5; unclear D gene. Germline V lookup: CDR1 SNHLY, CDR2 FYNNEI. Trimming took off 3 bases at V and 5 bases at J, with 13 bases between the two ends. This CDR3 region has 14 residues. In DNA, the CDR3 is TGTGCCAGCAGTGACAGAGGTGGATGGGAGACCCAGTACTTC. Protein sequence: CASSDRGGWETQYF.

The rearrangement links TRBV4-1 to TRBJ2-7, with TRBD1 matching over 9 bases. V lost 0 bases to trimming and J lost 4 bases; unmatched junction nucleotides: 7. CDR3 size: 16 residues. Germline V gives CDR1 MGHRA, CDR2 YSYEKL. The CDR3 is CASSQDRGTGLYEQYF. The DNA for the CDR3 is TGCGCCAGCAGCCAAGATCGGGGGACAGGGTTGTACGAGCAGTACTTC.

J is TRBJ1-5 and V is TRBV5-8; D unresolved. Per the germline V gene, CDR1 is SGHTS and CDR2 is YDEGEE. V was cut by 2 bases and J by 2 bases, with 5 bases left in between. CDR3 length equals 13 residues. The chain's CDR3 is CASSFVGNQPQHF. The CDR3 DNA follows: TGTGCCAGCAGCTTCGTTGGCAATCAGCCCCAGCATTTT.

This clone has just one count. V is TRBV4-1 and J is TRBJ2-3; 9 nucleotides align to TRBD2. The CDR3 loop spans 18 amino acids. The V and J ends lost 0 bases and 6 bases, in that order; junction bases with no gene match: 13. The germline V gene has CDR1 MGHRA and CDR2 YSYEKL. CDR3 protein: CASSQDDGWSGGWDTQYF. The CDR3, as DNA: TGCGCCAGCAGCCAAGATGACGGGTGGAGCGGGGGGTGGGATACGCAGTATTTT.

CDR3 sequence (DNA): TGTGCCAGCAGCCGACAGGGGGAGGGTCAGCCCCAGCATTTT. Its translation is CASSRQGEGQPQHF. The chain carries TRBV7-2 and TRBJ1-5; TRBD1 aligns across 9 bases. The CDR3 totals 14 residues. V lost 5 bases to trimming and J lost 6 bases; unmatched junction nucleotides: 5. The germline V gene encodes CDR1 SGHTA and CDR2 FQGNSA. The entire variable domain, with the rest obtained from reference TRBV7-2 and TRBJ1-5, is as follows: GAGVSQSPSNKVTEKGKDVELRCDPISGHTALYWYRQSLGQGLEFLIYFQGNSAPDKSGLPSDRFSAERTGGSVSTLTIQRTQQEDSAVYLCASSRQGEGQPQHFGDGTRLSIL.

The CDR3 nucleotides are TGTGCCAGCAGTTTTACGACAAAAAGGGGCCTGGACACTGAAGCTTTCTTT. Protein product: CASSFTTKRGLDTEAFF. The gene calls are TRBV27 and TRBJ1-1; D perhaps matches TRBD1 (5 bases). Trimming took 3 bases from V and 3 from J, leaving 20 bases between them. CDR1 and CDR2 (germline): MNHEY, SMNVEV (reference sequence). This CDR3 is built from 17 residues.

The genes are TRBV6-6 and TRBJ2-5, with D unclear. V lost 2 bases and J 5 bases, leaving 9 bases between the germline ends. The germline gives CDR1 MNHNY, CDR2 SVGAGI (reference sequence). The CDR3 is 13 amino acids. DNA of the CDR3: TGTGCCAGCAGTTACCCCCCCCAGGAGACCCAGTACTTC. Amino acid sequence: CASSYPPQETQYF.

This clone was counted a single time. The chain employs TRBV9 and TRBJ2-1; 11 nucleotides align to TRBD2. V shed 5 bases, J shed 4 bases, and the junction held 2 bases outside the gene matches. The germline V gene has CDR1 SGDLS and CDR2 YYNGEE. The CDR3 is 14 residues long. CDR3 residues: CASSPSGGYNEQFF. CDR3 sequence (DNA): TGTGCCAGCAGTCCTAGCGGGGGGTACAATGAGCAGTTCTTC.

The DNA of the CDR3 is TGTGCCAGCAGCCACGGACAGGGCGAGCAGTACTTC. Protein product: CASSHGQGEQYF. This chain uses TRBV5-6 with TRBJ2-7; 8 bases match TRBD1. Looked up from germline, CDR1 is SGHDT and CDR2 is YYEEEE. The CDR3 has 12 residues. V gave up 4 bases and J gave up 6 bases; unmatched junction bases: 3.

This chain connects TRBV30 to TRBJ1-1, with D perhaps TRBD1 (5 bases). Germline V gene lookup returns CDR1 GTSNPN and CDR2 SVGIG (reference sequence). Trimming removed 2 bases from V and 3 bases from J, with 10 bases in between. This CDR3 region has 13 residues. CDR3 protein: CAWSLQGYTEAFF. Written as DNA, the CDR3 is TGTGCCTGGAGTCTGCAGGGTTACACTGAAGCTTTCTTT.

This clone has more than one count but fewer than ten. CDR3 coding DNA: TGTGCCAGCAGTCAAGGACAGGGTCGTGAAAAACTGTTTTTT. Translating it yields CASSQGQGREKLFF. The V and J genes are TRBV6-6 and TRBJ1-4; 8 nucleotides agree with TRBD1. V lost 5 bases to trimming and J lost 7 bases; unmatched junction nucleotides: 6. Germline V gives CDR1 MNHNY, CDR2 SVGAGI (reference sequence). CDR3 length: 14 amino acids.

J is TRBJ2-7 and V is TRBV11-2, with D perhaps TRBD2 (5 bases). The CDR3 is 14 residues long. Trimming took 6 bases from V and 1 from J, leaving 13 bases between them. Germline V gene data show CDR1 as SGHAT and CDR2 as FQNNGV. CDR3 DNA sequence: TGTGCCAGCAGACCCCGGGGTAATTCCTACGAGCAGTACTTC. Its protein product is CASRPRGNSYEQYF.